The TCR beta chain under discussion was sequenced for a study of T cell responses to AZD1222 COVID-19 vaccine. Study information: Timing groups of about 4 and about 12 weeks for second doses were pooled.

A remark on this clone: No antigen is known for it.

The repertoire was sequenced with immunoSEQ multiplex PCR; TCRdb's copy has only in-frame clones and lacks some. The data show approximately 120,000 clones, approximately 88% seen once. General observations from the study: Seropositivity was recorded at baseline in only 5 or 6 AZD1222 recipients. Spike-specific TCR breadth and depth were elevated following two AZD1222 doses. Most donors were white British, females outnumbered males, and clonal diversity was possibly underestimated.

The material was peripheral blood, obtained on day 0 of AZD1222 vaccination. This TCR was recovered from an adult in good health.

This chain's CDR3 is CASTLAKNIQYF. The CDR3 coding sequence is TGTGCCAGCACGCTAGCCAAAAACATTCAGTACTTC. The chain carries TRBV2 and TRBJ2-4; D unclear. V lost 7 bases, J lost 0 bases, and 4 bases lay in between. CDR3 length: 12 amino acids. CDR1 is SNHLY, CDR2 FYNNEI, per germline.